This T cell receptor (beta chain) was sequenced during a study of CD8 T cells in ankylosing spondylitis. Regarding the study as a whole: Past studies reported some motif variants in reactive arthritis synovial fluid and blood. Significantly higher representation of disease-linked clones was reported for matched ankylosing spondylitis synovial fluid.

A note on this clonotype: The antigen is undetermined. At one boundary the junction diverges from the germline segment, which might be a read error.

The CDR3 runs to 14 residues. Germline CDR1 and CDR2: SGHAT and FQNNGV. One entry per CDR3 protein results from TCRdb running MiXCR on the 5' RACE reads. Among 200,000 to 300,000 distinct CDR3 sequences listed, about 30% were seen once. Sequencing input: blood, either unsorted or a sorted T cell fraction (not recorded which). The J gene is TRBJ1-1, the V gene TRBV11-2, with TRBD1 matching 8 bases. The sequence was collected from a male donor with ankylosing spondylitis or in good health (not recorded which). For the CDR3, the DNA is TGTGCCAGCACCTTAACAGGGGGAAAGACTGAAGCTTTCTTT. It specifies CASTLTGGKTEAFF.